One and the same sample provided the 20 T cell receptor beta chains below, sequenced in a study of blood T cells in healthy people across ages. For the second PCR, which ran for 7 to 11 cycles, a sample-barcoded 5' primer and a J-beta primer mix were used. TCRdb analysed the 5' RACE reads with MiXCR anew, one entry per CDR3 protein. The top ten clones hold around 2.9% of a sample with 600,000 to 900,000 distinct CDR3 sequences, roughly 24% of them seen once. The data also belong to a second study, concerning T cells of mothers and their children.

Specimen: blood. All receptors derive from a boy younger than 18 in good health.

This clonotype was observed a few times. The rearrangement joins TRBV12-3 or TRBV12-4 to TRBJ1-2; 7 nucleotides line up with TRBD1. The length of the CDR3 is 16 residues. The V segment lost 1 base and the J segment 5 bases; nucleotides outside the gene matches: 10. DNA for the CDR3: TGTGCCAGCAGTTTAGGAGGGGGCGCCCGTAAATATGGCTACACCTTC. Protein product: CASSLGGGARKYGYTF.

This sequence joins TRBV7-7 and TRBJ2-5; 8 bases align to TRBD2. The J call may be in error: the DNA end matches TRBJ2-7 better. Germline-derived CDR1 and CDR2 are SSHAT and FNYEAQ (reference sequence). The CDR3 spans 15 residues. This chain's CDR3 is CASSYSGESSYEQYF. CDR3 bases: TGTGCCAGCAGCTATAGCGGGGAAAGCTCCTACGAGCAGTACTTC.

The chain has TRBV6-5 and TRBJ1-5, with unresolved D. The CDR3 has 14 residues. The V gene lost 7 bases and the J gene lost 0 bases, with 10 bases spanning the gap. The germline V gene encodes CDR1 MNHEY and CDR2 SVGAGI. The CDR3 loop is CASKPGLSNQPQHF. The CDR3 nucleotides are TGTGCCAGCAAGCCAGGCCTTAGCAATCAGCCCCAGCATTTT.

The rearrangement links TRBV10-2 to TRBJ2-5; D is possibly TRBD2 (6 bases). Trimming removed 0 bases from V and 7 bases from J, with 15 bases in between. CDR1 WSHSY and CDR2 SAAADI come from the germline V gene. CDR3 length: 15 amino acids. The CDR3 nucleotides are TGCGCCAGCAGTGAGTCGATAGGGCCCGGGAGGACCCAGTACTTC. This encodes CASSESIGPGRTQYF.

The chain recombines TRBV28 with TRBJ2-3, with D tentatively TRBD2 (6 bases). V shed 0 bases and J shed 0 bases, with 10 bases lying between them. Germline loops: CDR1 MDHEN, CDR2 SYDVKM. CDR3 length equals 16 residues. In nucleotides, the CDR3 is TGTGCCAGCAGTTTATGGGGTAGCGGAAGCACAGATACGCAGTATTTT. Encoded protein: CASSLWGSGSTDTQYF.

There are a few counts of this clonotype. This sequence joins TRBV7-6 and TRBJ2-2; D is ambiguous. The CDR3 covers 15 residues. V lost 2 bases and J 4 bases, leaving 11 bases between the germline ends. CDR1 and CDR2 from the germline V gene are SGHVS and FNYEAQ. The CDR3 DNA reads TGTGCCAGCAGCTTAACCCCCTCTCCCACCGGGGAGCTGTTTTTT. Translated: CASSLTPSPTGELFF.

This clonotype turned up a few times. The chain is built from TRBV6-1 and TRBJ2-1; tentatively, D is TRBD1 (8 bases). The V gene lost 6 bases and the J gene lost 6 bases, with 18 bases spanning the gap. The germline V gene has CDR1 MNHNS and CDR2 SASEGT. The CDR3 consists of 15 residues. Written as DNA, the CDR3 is TGTGCCAGCAGCGGCGGACAGGGAGGGCGCAATGAGCAGTTCTTC. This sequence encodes CASSGGQGGRNEQFF.

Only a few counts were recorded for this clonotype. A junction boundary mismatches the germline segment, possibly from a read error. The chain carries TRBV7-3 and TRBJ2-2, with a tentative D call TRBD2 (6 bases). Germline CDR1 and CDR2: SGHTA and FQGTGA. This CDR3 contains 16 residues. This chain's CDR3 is CASSLTGTPGTGELFF. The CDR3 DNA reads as TGTGCCAGCAGCCTAACCGGGACTCCGGGGACCGGGGAGCTGTTTTTT.

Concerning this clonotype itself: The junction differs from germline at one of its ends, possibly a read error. CDR3 in DNA: TGCAGTGCTAGGGTAGCGGGGGCCTCTCTCTTCTTC. Translated, it gives CSARVAGASLFF. The chain is built from TRBV20-1 and TRBJ2-5; 9 nucleotides agree with TRBD2. Per germline, CDR1 DFQATT and CDR2 SNEGSKA (reference sequence). The CDR3 has 12 amino acids.

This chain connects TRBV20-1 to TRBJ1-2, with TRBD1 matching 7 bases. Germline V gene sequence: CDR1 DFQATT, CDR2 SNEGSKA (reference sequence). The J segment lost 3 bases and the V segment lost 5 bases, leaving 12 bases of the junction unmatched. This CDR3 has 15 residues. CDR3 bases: TGCAGTGCTGGGACTCCGGGACAGACATACTATGGCTACACCTTC. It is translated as CSAGTPGQTYYGYTF.

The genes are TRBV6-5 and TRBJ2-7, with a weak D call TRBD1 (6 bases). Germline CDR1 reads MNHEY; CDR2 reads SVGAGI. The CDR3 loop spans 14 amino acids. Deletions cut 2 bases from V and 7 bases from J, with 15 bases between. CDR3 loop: CASSYSQGKGEQYF. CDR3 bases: TGTGCCAGCAGTTACAGTCAGGGGAAGGGTGAGCAGTACTTC.

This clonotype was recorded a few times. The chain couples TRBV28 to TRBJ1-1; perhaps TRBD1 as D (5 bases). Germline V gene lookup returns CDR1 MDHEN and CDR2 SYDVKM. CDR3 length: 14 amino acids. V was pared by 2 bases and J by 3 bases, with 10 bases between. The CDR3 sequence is CASSLDSGYTEAFF. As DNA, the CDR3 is TGTGCCAGCAGTTTAGACAGCGGGTACACTGAAGCTTTCTTT. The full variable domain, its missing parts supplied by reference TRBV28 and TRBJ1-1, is DVKVTQSSRYLVKRTGEKVFLECVQDMDHENMFWYRQDPGLGLRLIYFSYDVKMKEKGDIPEGYSVSREKKERFSLILESASTNQTSMYLCASSLDSGYTEAFFGQGTRLTVV.

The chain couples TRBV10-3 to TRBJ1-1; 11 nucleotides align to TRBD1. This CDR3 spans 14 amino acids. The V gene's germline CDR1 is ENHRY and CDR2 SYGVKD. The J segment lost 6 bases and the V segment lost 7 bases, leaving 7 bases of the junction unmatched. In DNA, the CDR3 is TGTGCCATCAACCCGGGACAGGGGGAATCTGAAGCTTTCTTT. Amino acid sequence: CAINPGQGESEAFF.

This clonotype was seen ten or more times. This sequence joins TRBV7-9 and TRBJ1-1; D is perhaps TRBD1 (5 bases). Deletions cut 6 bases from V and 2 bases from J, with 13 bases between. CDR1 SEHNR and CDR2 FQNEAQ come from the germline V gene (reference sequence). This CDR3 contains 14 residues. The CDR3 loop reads CASRMVGANTEAFF. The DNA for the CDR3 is TGTGCCAGCAGGATGGTTGGGGCCAACACTGAAGCTTTCTTT.

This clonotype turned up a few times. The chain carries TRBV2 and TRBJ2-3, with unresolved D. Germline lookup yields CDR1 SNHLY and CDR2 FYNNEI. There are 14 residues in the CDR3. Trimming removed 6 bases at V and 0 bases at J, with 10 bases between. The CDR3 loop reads CASSLLTSTDTQYF. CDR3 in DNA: TGTGCCAGCAGCCTACTGACTAGCACAGATACGCAGTATTTT.

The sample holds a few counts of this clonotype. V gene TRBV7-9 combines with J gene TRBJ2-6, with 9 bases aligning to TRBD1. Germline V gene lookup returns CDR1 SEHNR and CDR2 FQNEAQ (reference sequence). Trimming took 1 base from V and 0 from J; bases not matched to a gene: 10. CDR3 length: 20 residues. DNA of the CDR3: TGTGCCAGCAGCTTAGTCTTCGGGGACAGGGCTGTCTCTGGGGCCAACGTCCTGACTTTC. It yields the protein CASSLVFGDRAVSGANVLTF.

For the CDR3, the DNA is TGCAGTGCTAGGGGGGCAGGGGTTAGGGTCTACGAGCAGTACTTC. Amino acid sequence: CSARGAGVRVYEQYF. The chain couples TRBV20-1 to TRBJ2-7; perhaps TRBD1 as D (6 bases). Trimming removed 3 bases at V and 3 bases at J, with 18 bases between. The germline V gene encodes CDR1 DFQATT and CDR2 SNEGSKA (reference sequence). The CDR3 length is 15 residues.

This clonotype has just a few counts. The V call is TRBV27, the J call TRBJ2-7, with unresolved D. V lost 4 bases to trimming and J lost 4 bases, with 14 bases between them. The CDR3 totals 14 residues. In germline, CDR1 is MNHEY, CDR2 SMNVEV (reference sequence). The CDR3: CASSSLSSPYEQYF. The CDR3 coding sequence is TGTGCCAGCAGTTCCCTATCGTCCCCTTACGAGCAGTACTTC.

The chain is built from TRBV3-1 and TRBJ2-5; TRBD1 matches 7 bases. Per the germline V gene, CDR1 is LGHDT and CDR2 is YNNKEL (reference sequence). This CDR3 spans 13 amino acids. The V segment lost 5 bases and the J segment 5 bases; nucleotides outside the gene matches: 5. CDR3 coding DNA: TGTGCCAGCAGCGGACAGGCTCACGAGACCCAGTACTTC. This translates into CASSGQAHETQYF.

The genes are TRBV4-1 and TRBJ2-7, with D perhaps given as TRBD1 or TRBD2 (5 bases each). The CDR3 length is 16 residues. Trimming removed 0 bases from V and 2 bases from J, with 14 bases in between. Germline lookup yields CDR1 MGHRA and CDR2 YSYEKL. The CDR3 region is CASSQDTGTLPYEQYF. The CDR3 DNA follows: TGCGCCAGCAGCCAAGATACCGGGACGTTACCCTACGAGCAGTACTTC.